A single TCR beta chain is shown here with its context. Its matching antigen is unknown. This sample was taken from a study of shared clonotypes between healthy human individuals. Study findings and constraints: In general, naive subsets displayed greater estimated richness than memory subsets did.

Adult Caucasians living in Nashville, Tennessee made up all of the donors. Memory CD4+ cells were the fraction left after CD45RA+ naive selection. Researchers ran the assay at a deep level. Clones were sequenced by immunoSEQ multiplex PCR, and TCRdb holds only the in-frame ones, with some missing. The sample yields around 550,000 clones, approximately 95% seen once. There are 13 residues in the CDR3. V dropped 4 bases and J dropped 10 bases, with 14 bases sitting between them. Germline V gene data show CDR1 as SGHAT and CDR2 as FQNNGV. Sequenced sample: naive CD4+ T cells sorted from blood. Specified subset: CD45RA+ positively selected. The source of this sequence is a woman in her twenties or thirties in good health. The rearrangement links TRBV11-2 to TRBJ2-1; D call uncertain. The CDR3 reads CASSSTFMVEQFF. CDR3 sequence (DNA): TGTGCCAGCAGCTCAACCTTTATGGTCGAGCAGTTCTTC.